The rows below give T cell receptor beta chains drawn from one sample of a study of OX40 agonist ivuxolimab in advanced cancers. Clones were read by immunoSEQ multiplex PCR, and TCRdb kept only the in-frame ones, dropping some. Of about 82,000 clones in the sample, less than 85% are singletons; the top ten hold 0.85%. This material consisted of CD4+ or CD8+ T cells sorted from blood, taken in a trial of the OX40 agonist ivuxolimab. These TCRs come from an adult with an advanced solid tumor such as melanoma, head and neck, liver or kidney cancer. Both conserved end residues are part of each CDR3. D genes are given only for firm matches. Where a row states a size, it is once, few, many or the class of an expanded clone; other rows omit it.

>14|TRBV7-9|-|TRBJ2-3|-
CASSLGSPTDTQYF
TGTGCCAGCAGCTTAGGGTCACCCACAGATACGCAGTATTTT
>15|TRBV7-2|-|TRBJ2-7|-
CASSLVRQPSYEQYF
TGTGCCAGCAGCTTAGTGAGACAGCCTTCCTACGAGCAGTACTTC
>14|TRBV6-6|-|TRBJ1-5|-
CASSYSDVGQAQHF
TGTGCCAGCAGTTACTCGGACGTGGGGCAGGCCCAGCATTTT
>13|TRBV6-5|-|TRBJ2-3|-
CASSPRTQWRAYF
TGTGCCAGCAGTCCCCGGACCCAGTGGCGAGCGTATTTT
>15|TRBV7-2|-|TRBJ2-3|-
CASRPRISVTDTQYF
TGTGCCAGCCGCCCACGGATTTCGGTCACAGATACGCAGTATTTT
>14|TRBV6-1|-|TRBJ1-5|-
CASIAPGLYQPQHF
TGTGCCAGCATTGCGCCAGGACTTTATCAGCCCCAGCATTTT
>16|TRBV14|TRBD1|TRBJ1-6|-
CASSQGGGGMNSPLHF
TGTGCCAGCAGCCAAGGTGGAGGGGGCATGAATTCACCCCTCCACTTT
>14|TRBV2|-|TRBJ1-5|-
CASREGNGNQPQHF
TGTGCGTCGAGAGAGGGGAACGGCAATCAGCCCCAGCATTTT
>16|TRBV5-1|TRBD1|TRBJ1-5|-
CASSTGGPNSNQPQHF
TGCGCCAGCAGCACAGGGGGGCCTAATAGCAATCAGCCCCAGCATTTT
>14|TRBV5-1|TRBD1|TRBJ1-2|-
CASSSSDRGNGYTF
TGCGCCAGCAGCTCATCGGACAGGGGGAATGGCTACACCTTC
>13|TRBV18|TRBD1|TRBJ1-1|-
CASSQGAGTEAFF
TGTGCCAGCTCACAGGGGGCTGGGACTGAAGCTTTCTTT
>15|TRBV30|TRBD1|TRBJ2-7|-
CAWRDRTGKIYEQYF
TGTGCCTGGAGGGACCGGACAGGGAAAATCTACGAGCAGTACTTC
>13|TRBV14|-|TRBJ1-1|once
CASSFGHGTEAFF
TGTGCCAGCAGCTTCGGCCATGGGACTGAAGCTTTCTTT
>13|TRBV6-1|-|TRBJ2-5|-
CASRNRDQETQYF
TGTGCCAGCAGGAACAGGGACCAAGAGACCCAGTACTTC
>16|TRBV5-6|TRBD1|TRBJ1-1|-
CASSPLTGAMNTEAFF
TGTGCCAGCAGCCCTTTGACAGGGGCGATGAACACTGAAGCTTTCTTT